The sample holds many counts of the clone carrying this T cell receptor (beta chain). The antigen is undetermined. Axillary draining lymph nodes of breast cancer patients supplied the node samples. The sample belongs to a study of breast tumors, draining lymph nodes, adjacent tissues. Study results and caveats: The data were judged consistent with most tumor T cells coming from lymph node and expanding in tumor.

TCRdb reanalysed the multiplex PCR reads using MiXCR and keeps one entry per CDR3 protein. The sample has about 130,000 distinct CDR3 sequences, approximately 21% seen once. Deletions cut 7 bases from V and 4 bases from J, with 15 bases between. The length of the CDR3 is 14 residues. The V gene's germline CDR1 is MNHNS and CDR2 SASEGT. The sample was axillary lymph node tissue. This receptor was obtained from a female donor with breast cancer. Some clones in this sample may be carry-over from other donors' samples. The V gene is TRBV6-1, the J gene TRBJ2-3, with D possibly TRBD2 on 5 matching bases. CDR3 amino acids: CASKLRGFSDTQYF. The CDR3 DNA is TGTGCCAGCAAGCTCCGGGGTTTTTCAGATACGCAGTATTTT.